Listed here is a single T cell receptor beta chain. CDR1 and CDR2 from the germline V gene are SGHTA and FQGTGA. The length of the CDR3 is 17 residues. V lost 4 bases and J lost 7; bases outside the gene matches: 14. TCRdb's table, derived via immunoSEQ multiplex PCR, lists solely in-frame clones and lacks some. The table lists about 200,000 clones, around 94% of them singletons. These data come from a study of blood T cell repertoires in COVID-19. The chain couples TRBV7-3 to TRBJ2-1; 9 bases match TRBD2. The origin of this receptor is a young man with COVID-19, enrolled during active disease. The sample was peripheral blood. CDR3 sequence (DNA): TGTGCCAGCAGCTACCTTCCGGATAGCGGGGGATCGAATGAGCAGTTCTTC. It translates to CASSYLPDSGGSNEQFF.